Below, 20 T cell receptor beta chains from the same sample are listed, as sequenced in a study of patients and donors after allogeneic stem cell transplantation. MiXCR, run by TCRdb on the RT-PCR reads, gives a single entry per CDR3 protein. The sample consists of about 2,200 distinct CDR3 sequences, around 30% of them appearing once. Sequenced input: blood, either unsorted or a sorted T cell fraction (not recorded which). The receptors originated from a human donor who was either an allogeneic HSCT recipient or a stem cell or donor lymphocyte infusion donor (not recorded which). It is not recorded whose cells these are; they may come from a transplant donor.

The chain couples TRBV10-1 to TRBJ2-2, with 12 bases matching TRBD2. The CDR3 is 18 amino acids. In germline, CDR1 is WNHNN, CDR2 SYGVQD (reference sequence). V shed 3 bases and J 1 base; nucleotides not matched to a gene: 6. The CDR3 DNA is TGCGCCAGCAGTGATCTACTAGCGGGGGGTGAGAACACCGGGGAGCTGTTTTTT. Protein sequence: CASSDLLAGGENTGELFF.

Relative to its sample, this clonotype is medium-sized. The chain has TRBV11-3 and TRBJ2-1; tentatively, D is TRBD2 (6 bases). The germline V and J ends were trimmed by 1 base and 7 bases, with 11 bases remaining between them. The CDR3 is made up of 14 amino acids. Germline CDR1 reads SGHNT; CDR2 reads YENEEA. The CDR3 DNA sequence: TGTGCCAGCAGCTTAGCGGGAGAGGGGAATGAGCAGTTCTTC. Translation gives CASSLAGEGNEQFF. Combining the CDR3 with reference TRBV11-3 and TRBJ2-1 gives the whole variable domain EAGVVQSPRYKIIEKKQPVAFWCNPISGHNTLYWYLQNLGQGPELLIRYENEEAVDDSQLPKDRFSAERLKGVDSTLKIQPAELGDSAVYLCASSLAGEGNEQFFGPGTRLTVL.

The chain has TRBV15 and TRBJ2-1; D tentatively fits TRBD1 or TRBD2 (5 bases each). Trimming left V 9 bases short and J 7 bases short, with 16 bases between. CDR1 and CDR2 from the germline V gene are LNHNV and YYDKDF (reference sequence). There are 13 residues in the CDR3. The DNA of the CDR3 is TGTGCCACAGGTACGGGACGCGGGAATGAGCAGTTCTTC. This gives the protein CATGTGRGNEQFF.

In this sample, this clonotype turned up a few times. V is TRBV9 and J is TRBJ1-2, with D tentatively TRBD1 (6 bases). The CDR3 has 15 amino acids. V was pared by 0 bases and J by 2 bases, with 11 bases between. CDR1 is SGDLS, CDR2 YYNGEE, per germline. DNA for the CDR3: TGTGCCAGCAGCGTAGGTCCTCAGGGGAACTATGGCTACACCTTC. Translation: CASSVGPQGNYGYTF.

This chain connects TRBV20-1 to TRBJ2-5; 9 bases map to TRBD1. CDR1 is DFQATT and CDR2 is SNEGSKA in the germline V gene (reference sequence). V dropped 5 bases and J dropped 4; count of bases not matched to a gene: 11. The CDR3 covers 15 residues. CDR3 DNA: TGCAGTGCTCTAGGGAGGACAGGGGCGGGAGAGACCCAGTACTTC. It encodes CSALGRTGAGETQYF.

The CDR3 sequence: CASSQRGTVMNTEAFF. The CDR3 DNA reads TGCGCCAGCAGCCAACGGGGGACAGTTATGAACACTGAAGCTTTCTTT. The rearrangement links TRBV4-1 to TRBJ1-1; the match to TRBD1 covers 7 bases. The CDR3 contains 16 residues. After removal of 2 bases from V and 0 bases from J, the junction contained 6 bases not matched to a gene. Germline values: CDR1 MGHRA, CDR2 YSYEKL.

V is TRBV5-1 and J is TRBJ2-3; TRBD1 is a possible D gene (6 bases). V was trimmed by 4 bases and J by 1 base, leaving 7 bases between them. Germline V gene sequence: CDR1 SGHRS, CDR2 YFSETQ. There are 13 residues in the CDR3. CDR3 amino acids: CASSEGGTDTQYF. The CDR3 DNA follows: TGCGCCAGCAGCGAGGGGGGCACAGATACGCAGTATTTT. Based on the CDR3 plus reference TRBV5-1 and TRBJ2-3, the full variable domain is KAGVTQTPRYLIKTRGQQVTLSCSPISGHRSVSWYQQTPGQGLQFLFEYFSETQRNKGNFPGRFSGRQFSNSRSEMNVSTLELGDSALYLCASSEGGTDTQYFGPGTRLTVL.

This clonotype is deemed medium-sized (0.01 to 0.1%). V usage is TRBV11-2 and J usage is TRBJ2-1; TRBD2 matches at 11 bases. Germline CDR1 and CDR2: SGHAT and FQNNGV. Trimming removed 8 bases from V and 9 bases from J; junction bases left unmatched: 9. This CDR3 spans 14 amino acids. The CDR3 region has the DNA TGTGCCAGCGGACCACTAGCGGGAGTGGCTGAGCAGTTCTTC. This encodes CASGPLAGVAEQFF.

The chain joins TRBV5-1 to TRBJ2-5; D call uncertain. CDR3 length: 14 amino acids. Germline CDR1 SGHRS, CDR2 YFSETQ. Trimming stripped 0 bases from V and 0 bases from J, with 6 bases between. CDR3 loop: CASSLAGNQETQYF. DNA of the CDR3: TGCGCCAGCAGCTTGGCAGGAAACCAAGAGACCCAGTACTTC.

The V gene is TRBV10-1, the J gene TRBJ2-1, with 13 bases matching TRBD2. Germline V gene data show CDR1 as WNHNN and CDR2 as SYGVQD (reference sequence). J was trimmed by 8 bases and V by 6 bases; bases with no gene match: 7. This CDR3 spans 15 amino acids. CDR3 sequence reads: CASSPTSGGAYEQFF. The DNA for the CDR3 is TGCGCCAGCAGCCCTACTAGCGGGGGGGCGTATGAGCAGTTCTTC.

This clonotype was seen more than once but under ten times. Relative to the germline gene, one junction end is altered; a read error may explain this. V and J are TRBV11-3 and TRBJ2-5; 8 bases are a match to TRBD1. Germline V CDR1 and CDR2: SGHNT, YENEEA. The CDR3 is 15 amino acids. CDR3 region: CACSLDDRGGETQYF. CDR3 nucleotides: TGTGCCTGCAGCTTGGACGACAGGGGCGGTGAGACCCAGTACTTC. Based on the CDR3 plus reference TRBV11-3 and TRBJ2-5, the full variable domain is EAGVVQSPRYKIIEKKQPVAFWCNPISGHNTLYWYLQNLGQGPELLIRYENEEAVDDSQLPKDRFSAERLKGVDSTLKIQPAELGDSAVYLCACSLDDRGGETQYFGPGTRLLVL.

This clonotype is classed as medium-sized (0.01 to 0.1%). The chain uses TRBV18 and TRBJ2-7, with D tentatively TRBD1 (6 bases). Germline V gene lookup returns CDR1 KGHSH and CDR2 LQKENI. This CDR3 region has 14 residues. Trimming took off 3 bases at V and 3 bases at J, with 12 bases between the two ends. CDR3 region: CASSPDRNHYEQYF. CDR3 in DNA: TGTGCCAGCTCACCCGACAGGAACCACTACGAGCAGTACTTC.

This clonotype has just a few counts. This chain links TRBV20-1 with TRBJ2-2; 10 nucleotides match TRBD2. From germline, CDR1 is DFQATT and CDR2 SNEGSKA (reference sequence). After removal of 0 bases from V and 4 bases from J, the junction contained 5 bases not matched to a gene. This CDR3 has 16 amino acids. DNA for the CDR3: TGCAGTGCTAGAGATAGACTAGCGGGCTTCACCGGGGAGCTGTTTTTT. It encodes CSARDRLAGFTGELFF.

This chain joins TRBV5-5 and TRBJ1-1; no clear D. The CDR3 sequence is 13 residues long. Germline V gives CDR1 SGHKS, CDR2 YYEKEE (reference sequence). V gave up 4 bases and J gave up 0 bases, with 7 bases separating them. The CDR3 loop reads CASSVGVNTEAFF. CDR3 nucleotides: TGTGCCAGCAGCGTAGGCGTGAACACTGAAGCTTTCTTT.

The V and J genes are TRBV7-2 and TRBJ2-5, with 9 nucleotides matching TRBD1. Germline V gene data show CDR1 as SGHTA and CDR2 as FQGNSA. The CDR3 loop spans 17 amino acids. V shed 5 bases, J shed 5 bases, and the junction held 15 bases outside the gene matches. The CDR3 DNA sequence: TGTGCCAGCAGCCGGGACAGGGTGAATCGTGGGTCTGAGACCCAGTACTTC. Its protein is CASSRDRVNRGSETQYF.

The rearrangement joins TRBV6-2 or TRBV6-3 to TRBJ2-1, with D hard to call. In germline, CDR1 is MNHEY, CDR2 SVGEGT. There are 17 residues in the CDR3. V lost 0 bases and J 2 bases, leaving 14 bases between the germline ends. The CDR3 spells CASSYSFGSRTYNEQFF. The CDR3 nucleotides are TGTGCCAGCAGTTACTCCTTCGGCTCTAGAACCTACAATGAGCAGTTCTTC.

The chain recombines TRBV20-1 with TRBJ2-1; possible D gene TRBD2, 6 bases. V lost 7 bases and J lost 0, with 19 bases in between. CDR1 is DFQATT and CDR2 is SNEGSKA in the germline V gene (reference sequence). There are 16 residues in the CDR3. The CDR3 DNA reads TGCAGTGTCCCTAAATTAGCGGTAAGCTCCTACAATGAGCAGTTCTTC. This codes for CSVPKLAVSSYNEQFF.

Only one count was recorded for this clonotype. V gene TRBV7-2 combines with J gene TRBJ1-1; the D gene is possibly TRBD1 (6 bases). V dropped 5 bases and J dropped 12 bases, with 13 bases sitting between them. CDR3 size: 11 residues. The germline CDR1 and CDR2 sequences are SGHTA and FQGNSA. The CDR3 is CASSLQGRTFF. In DNA form, the CDR3 reads TGTGCCAGCAGCCTACAGGGTAGAACTTTCTTT.

This chain connects TRBV12-3 or TRBV12-4 to TRBJ1-2; 8 bases fit TRBD1. Trimming removed 5 bases from V and 5 bases from J; junction bases left unmatched: 7. This CDR3 comprises 14 residues. CDR3 bases: TGTGCCAGCAGTCCCCTGCAGGGGGCGTATGGCTACACCTTC. Protein sequence: CASSPLQGAYGYTF.

The V and J genes are TRBV30 and TRBJ2-3; D is unresolved. The CDR3 is 13 amino acids. Germline V gives CDR1 GTSNPN, CDR2 SVGIG (reference sequence). Trimming removed 0 bases from V and 2 bases from J, with 6 bases in between. The CDR3 loop is CAWSVGYTDTQYF. The CDR3 region has the DNA TGTGCCTGGAGTGTGGGTTACACAGATACGCAGTATTTT.